The clone carrying this T cell receptor beta chain was detected ten times or more. Time point indicated: after trial treatment. Treatment specified: LDRT plus nivolumab, ipilimumab, low-dose cyclophosphamide and aspirin (RACIN trial). Ipilimumab, nivolumab, aspirin, low-dose cyclophosphamide and low-dose radiotherapy were administered to donors. Eligible patients had advanced solid tumors lacking tumor-infiltrating lymphocytes. Germline CDR1 MNHEY, CDR2 SVGEGT. Deletions cut 7 bases from V and 10 bases from J, with 14 bases between. The CDR3 has 13 amino acids. Primers used for first-strand cDNA, a TRAV- and TRBV-specific set, covered both alpha and beta chains. PCR amplification of the TCRs was performed with Phusion for 20 PCR cycles, and it relied on a constant-region primer together with a V-primer adapter. In vitro transcription amplified the mRNA that had been isolated. TCRdb independently ran MiXCR on the reads; one entry per CDR3 protein. This sample carries about 84,000 distinct CDR3 sequences, 17% of them seen once, and the ten largest clones take roughly 1.4%.

This record belongs to a study of low-dose radiotherapy and immunotherapy resistance in tumors. The sequences come from PBMCs, collected after low-dose radiotherapy plus immunotherapy. The receptor comes from a male donor with prostate cancer. The chain uses TRBV6-2 or TRBV6-3 and TRBJ1-6, with a weak D call TRBD1 (6 bases). In nucleotides, the CDR3 is TGTGCCAGCACCCGGGGGCCGGGATCACCCCTCCACTTT. Its protein is CASTRGPGSPLHF.